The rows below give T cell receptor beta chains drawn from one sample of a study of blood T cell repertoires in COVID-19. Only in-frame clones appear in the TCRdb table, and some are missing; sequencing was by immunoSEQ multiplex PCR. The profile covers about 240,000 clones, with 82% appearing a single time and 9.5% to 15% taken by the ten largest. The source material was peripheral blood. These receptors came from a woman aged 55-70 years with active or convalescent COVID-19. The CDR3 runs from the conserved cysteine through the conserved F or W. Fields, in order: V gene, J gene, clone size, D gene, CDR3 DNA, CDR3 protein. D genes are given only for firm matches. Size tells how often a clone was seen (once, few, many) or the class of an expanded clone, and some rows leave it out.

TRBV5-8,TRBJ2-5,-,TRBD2,TGTGCCAGCAGCTTCGGCTCTAGCGGGGGGACTCAAGAGACCCAGTACTTC,CASSFGSSGGTQETQYF
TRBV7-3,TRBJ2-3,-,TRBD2,TGTGCCAGCAGCTTACGGGGGGGCACAGATACGCAGTATTTT,CASSLRGGTDTQYF
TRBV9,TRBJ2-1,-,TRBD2,TGTGCCAGCAGCGTAGCACTAGCGGGGGGGCCTAATGAGCAGTTCTTC,CASSVALAGGPNEQFF
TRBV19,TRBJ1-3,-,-,TGTGCCAGTAGTATAGATCTGGAGGGAACCATATATTTT,CASSIDLEGTIYF
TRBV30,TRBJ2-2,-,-,TGTGCCTGGCTGTACCCGGGACACTCGAACACCGGGGAGCTGTTTTTT,CAWLYPGHSNTGELFF
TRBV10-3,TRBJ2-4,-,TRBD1,TGTGCCATCAGTAGGAGCCCGACAGGGGGCCCGGGTAACATTCAGTACTTC,CAISRSPTGGPGNIQYF
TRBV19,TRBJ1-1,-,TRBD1,TGTGCCAGTAGTATTGGAGGGGACAGGACTAACACTGAAGCTTTCTTT,CASSIGGDRTNTEAFF
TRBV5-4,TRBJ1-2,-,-,TGTGCCAGCAGCCATTTACAGGGAGATGGTGGCTACACCTTC,CASSHLQGDGGYTF
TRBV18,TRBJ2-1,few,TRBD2,TGTGCCAGCTCACCTCAGCGGGGCTACAATGAGCAGTTCTTC,CASSPQRGYNEQFF
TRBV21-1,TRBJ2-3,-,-,TGTGCCAGCACCACCCCCAGGGGGGCTCACACAGATACGCAGTATTTT,CASTTPRGAHTDTQYF
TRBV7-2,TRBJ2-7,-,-,TGTGCCAGCAGCTTAGATTTGACCCGGGCGGGGTCCTACGAGCAGTACTTC,CASSLDLTRAGSYEQYF
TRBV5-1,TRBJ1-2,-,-,TGCGCCAGCAGCTTGGTAGAGGGTAGGAACTATGGCTACACCTTC,CASSLVEGRNYGYTF
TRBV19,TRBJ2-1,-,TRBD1,TGTGCCAGTACCACAGGGACAGGCCCTCGGAATGAGCAGTTCTTC,CASTTGTGPRNEQFF
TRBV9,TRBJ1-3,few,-,TGTGCCAGCAGCAACACGACAGGTAGCTCTGGAAACACCATATATTTT,CASSNTTGSSGNTIYF
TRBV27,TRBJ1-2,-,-,TGTGCCAGCAGTTTTTCGCGGGCAGTGGGGAGAAGTGGCTACACCTTC,CASSFSRAVGRSGYTF
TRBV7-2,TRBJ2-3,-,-,TGTGCCAGCAGCTTAGGCGGCACAGATACGCAGTATTTT,CASSLGGTDTQYF
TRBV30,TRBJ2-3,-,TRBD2,TGTGCCTGGAGCCTTAGCGGGGGAGCAGATACGCAGTATTTT,CAWSLSGGADTQYF
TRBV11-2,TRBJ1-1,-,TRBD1,TGTGCCAGCAGCCAGACAGGGGGCATAAACACTGAAGCTTTCTTT,CASSQTGGINTEAFF
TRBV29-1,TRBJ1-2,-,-,TGCAGCGTCGCGGCCCAGGGGCGCGCTAACTATGGCTACACCTTC,CSVAAQGRANYGYTF
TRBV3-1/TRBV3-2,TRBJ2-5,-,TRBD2,TGTGCCAGCAGCCTAGCGGGGGCATCGGGGGAGACCCAGTACTTC,CASSLAGASGETQYF
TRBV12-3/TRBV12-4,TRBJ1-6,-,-,TGTGCCAGCAGTTACTTCTATAATTCACCCCTCCACTTT,CASSYFYNSPLHF
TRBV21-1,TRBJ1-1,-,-,TGTGCCAGCAGCAGAGAGACAGGGGGTCCCATGAACACTGAAGCTTTCTTT,CASSRETGGPMNTEAFF
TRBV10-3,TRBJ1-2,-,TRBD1,TGTGCCATCAGTTACTACCGGGACAGGGGTGGCTACACCTTC,CAISYYRDRGGYTF
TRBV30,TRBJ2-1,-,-,TGTGCCTGGAGCGAGGGCCAGCGACCCTACAATGAGCAGTTCTTC,CAWSEGQRPYNEQFF
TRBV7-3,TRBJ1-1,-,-,TGTGCCAGCAGCTTGGGACATTTGACTGAAGCTTTCTTT,CASSLGHLTEAFF
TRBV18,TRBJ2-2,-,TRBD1,TGTGCCAGCTCATCGACAGGGGGGGACACCGGGGAGCTGTTTTTT,CASSSTGGDTGELFF
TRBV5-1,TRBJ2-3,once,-,TGCGCCAGCAGCAGACGGGACTCCCGAACAGATACGCAGTATTTT,CASSRRDSRTDTQYF
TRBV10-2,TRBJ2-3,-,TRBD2,TGCGCCAGCAGTGAGAGCGGGGGGCGAGATACGCAGTATTTT,CASSESGGRDTQYF
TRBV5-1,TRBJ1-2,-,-,TGCGCCAGCAGCTTGGGGAGGCCGGGCGATGGCTACACCTTC,CASSLGRPGDGYTF
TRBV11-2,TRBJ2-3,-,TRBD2,TGTGCCAGTCCCCCGGCTAGCGGGGCCACAGATACGCAGTATTTT,CASPPASGATDTQYF
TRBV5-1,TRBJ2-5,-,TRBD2,TGCGCCAGCAGCGAAATAGCGGGGGGGCGAGAGACCCAGTACTTC,CASSEIAGGRETQYF
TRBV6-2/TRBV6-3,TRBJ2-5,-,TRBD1,TGTGCCAGCAGTTACGACGACAGGGCGTCAGAGACCCAGTACTTC,CASSYDDRASETQYF
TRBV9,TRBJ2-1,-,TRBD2,TGTGCCAGCAGCGTACGCCCCCTAGCGGGAATCTACAATGAGCAGTTCTTC,CASSVRPLAGIYNEQFF
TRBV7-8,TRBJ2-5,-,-,TGTGCCAGCAGCTTAGCGAGGCAGGGGATCCGAGAGACCCAGTACTTC,CASSLARQGIRETQYF
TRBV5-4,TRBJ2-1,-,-,TGTGCCAGCAGCTTGGTTCCGGGCAATGAGCAGTTCTTC,CASSLVPGNEQFF
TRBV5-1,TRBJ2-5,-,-,TGCGCCAGCAGCTCTCCCGGCACCGGGCAAGAGACCCAGTACTTC,CASSSPGTGQETQYF
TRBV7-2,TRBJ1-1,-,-,TGTGCCAGCAGCTTGCGGGGGACGGGTACTGAAGCTTTCTTT,CASSLRGTGTEAFF
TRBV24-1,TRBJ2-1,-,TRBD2,TGTGCCACCAGCGATTTCCGGGGAGGGAACAATGAGCAGTTCTTC,CATSDFRGGNNEQFF
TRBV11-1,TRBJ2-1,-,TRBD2,TGTGCCAGCAGCTCCACCGGGACTAGACCCTACAATGAGCAGTTCTTC,CASSSTGTRPYNEQFF
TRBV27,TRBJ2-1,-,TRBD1,TGTGCCAGCACGACCTCCGGGACAGCCAAAAGTGAGCAGTTCTTC,CASTTSGTAKSEQFF
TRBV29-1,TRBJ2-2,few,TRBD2,TGCAGCGTGGCGGGACTAGCGGGGGGGCATACCGGGGAGCTGTTTTTT,CSVAGLAGGHTGELFF
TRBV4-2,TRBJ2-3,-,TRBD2,TGTGCCAGCAGCCAAGATCTAAGCGGGGGGGCGGCAGATACGCAGTATTTT,CASSQDLSGGAADTQYF
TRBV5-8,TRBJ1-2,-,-,TGTGCCAGCAGCTTATACAGGGACGGCTACACCTTC,CASSLYRDGYTF
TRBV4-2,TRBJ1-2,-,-,TGTGCCAGCAGCCAAGGGACAGATAACTATGGCTACACCTTC,CASSQGTDNYGYTF